A selection of T cell receptor beta chains follows, all from one sample in a study of blood T cells in healthy people across ages. TCRdb re-analysed the 5' RACE reads in MiXCR, keeping a single row per CDR3 protein. The sample lists around 800,000 distinct CDR3 sequences; 20% to 30% were seen once. The same sample was also used in a study of T cells of mothers and their children.

Specimen: blood. The receptors originated from a boy younger than 18 in good health. Both conserved end residues are part of each CDR3. The order of the fields is CDR3 protein, CDR3 DNA, J gene, D gene, V gene, clone size. A D gene is named only where the DNA matches it firmly. Size is stated for part of the rows, as once, few or many counts, or as a class when the clone is expanded.

CDR3 protein: CSAIQGGTDTQYF
CDR3 DNA: TGCAGTGCTATACAGGGGGGCACAGATACACAGTATTTT
J gene: TRBJ2-3
D gene: TRBD1
V gene: TRBV20-1
clone size: .

CDR3 protein: CATTGQSNEQFF
CDR3 DNA: TGTGCCACAACAGGCCAGAGCAATGAGCAGTTCTTC
J gene: TRBJ2-1
D gene: .
V gene: TRBV10-3
clone size: .

CDR3 protein: CASRPASGGAETQYF
CDR3 DNA: TGTGCCAGCAGGCCTGCTAGCGGGGGGGCCGAGACCCAGTACTTC
J gene: TRBJ2-5
D gene: TRBD2
V gene: TRBV6-5
clone size: .

CDR3 protein: CASSSRQTGKQGYTF
CDR3 DNA: TGTGCCAGCAGTTCTCGCCAGACAGGGAAACAGGGCTACACCTTC
J gene: TRBJ1-2
D gene: TRBD1
V gene: TRBV28
clone size: few

CDR3 protein: CATSDYKGPRAIPEKLFF
CDR3 DNA: TGTGCCACCAGTGATTATAAGGGGCCGCGGGCAATACCGGAAAAACTGTTTTTT
J gene: TRBJ1-4
D gene: .
V gene: TRBV24-1
clone size: .

CDR3 protein: CACSPRTSGGPYEQYF
CDR3 DNA: TGTGCCTGCAGTCCTAGGACTAGCGGGGGGCCCTACGAGCAGTACTTC
J gene: TRBJ2-7
D gene: TRBD2
V gene: TRBV12-3/TRBV12-4
clone size: .

CDR3 protein: CASSLDRFNEKLFF
CDR3 DNA: TGTGCCAGCAGCTTAGACCGGTTTAATGAAAAACTGTTTTTT
J gene: TRBJ1-4
D gene: .
V gene: TRBV11-2
clone size: .

CDR3 protein: CSVEITSGETQYF
CDR3 DNA: TGCAGCGTTGAAATTACTAGCGGAGAGACCCAGTACTTC
J gene: TRBJ2-5
D gene: TRBD2
V gene: TRBV29-1
clone size: many

CDR3 protein: CSGFSGTTTREQYF
CDR3 DNA: TGCAGCGGTTTCTCCGGGACAACTACTAGGGAGCAGTACTTC
J gene: TRBJ2-7
D gene: .
V gene: TRBV29-1
clone size: .

CDR3 protein: CSARLVGGFQETQYF
CDR3 DNA: TGCAGTGCTAGATTGGTAGGGGGATTCCAAGAGACCCAGTACTTC
J gene: TRBJ2-5
D gene: .
V gene: TRBV20-1
clone size: few

CDR3 protein: CASSQVLAGVGTDTQYF
CDR3 DNA: TGTGCCAGCAGCCAAGTACTAGCTGGGGTCGGCACAGATACGCAGTATTTT
J gene: TRBJ2-3
D gene: .
V gene: TRBV3-1
clone size: few

CDR3 protein: CASRPRETQYF
CDR3 DNA: TGTGCCAGCAGACCACGCGAGACCCAGTACTTC
J gene: TRBJ2-5
D gene: .
V gene: TRBV12-3/TRBV12-4
clone size: .

CDR3 protein: CASSRDPPGAHEQYF
CDR3 DNA: TGTGCCAGCAGCAGGGACCCACCGGGGGCCCACGAGCAGTACTTC
J gene: TRBJ2-7
D gene: .
V gene: TRBV7-9
clone size: few

CDR3 protein: CASSAVSGGTYNEQFF
CDR3 DNA: TGTGCCAGCAGCGCTGTTAGCGGGGGGACCTACAATGAGCAGTTCTTC
J gene: TRBJ2-1
D gene: TRBD2
V gene: TRBV9
clone size: few

CDR3 protein: CASSPSLVNQETQYF
CDR3 DNA: TGTGCCAGCAGCCCATCTTTGGTCAACCAAGAGACCCAGTACTTC
J gene: TRBJ2-5
D gene: .
V gene: TRBV7-2
clone size: few

CDR3 protein: CSVEDWIYGYTF
CDR3 DNA: TGCAGCGTTGAAGACTGGATCTATGGCTACACCTTC
J gene: TRBJ1-2
D gene: .
V gene: TRBV29-1
clone size: .

CDR3 protein: CASNIGVPYNEQFF
CDR3 DNA: TGTGCCAGCAACATCGGCGTTCCTTACAATGAGCAGTTCTTC
J gene: TRBJ2-1
D gene: .
V gene: TRBV9
clone size: .

CDR3 protein: CASSLYGTSNYGYTF
CDR3 DNA: TGTGCCAGCAGCTTATATGGGACCTCTAACTATGGCTACACCTTC
J gene: TRBJ1-2
D gene: .
V gene: TRBV11-2
clone size: few

CDR3 protein: CSDNRGQYNEQFF
CDR3 DNA: TGCAGCGACAACAGGGGTCAGTACAATGAGCAGTTCTTC
J gene: TRBJ2-1
D gene: TRBD1
V gene: TRBV29-1
clone size: .

CDR3 protein: CASSGQGVGSGELFF
CDR3 DNA: TGTGCCAGCAGTGGACAGGGGGTCGGCTCCGGGGAGCTGTTTTTT
J gene: TRBJ2-2
D gene: TRBD1
V gene: TRBV28
clone size: .

CDR3 protein: CASTLLGGLSDEQFF
CDR3 DNA: TGTGCCAGCACCCTTCTGGGGGGACTATCGGATGAGCAGTTCTTC
J gene: TRBJ2-1
D gene: TRBD2
V gene: TRBV9
clone size: .

CDR3 protein: CASSAPWGPQHF
CDR3 DNA: TGTGCCAGCAGTGCACCGTGGGGGCCCCAGCATTTT
J gene: TRBJ1-5
D gene: .
V gene: TRBV28
clone size: .

CDR3 protein: CASSPYRGLNTGELFF
CDR3 DNA: TGTGCCAGCAGCCCGTACAGGGGGCTCAACACCGGGGAGCTGTTTTTT
J gene: TRBJ2-2
D gene: TRBD1
V gene: TRBV7-3
clone size: .

CDR3 protein: CASSFTGRSRNYGYTF
CDR3 DNA: TGTGCCAGCAGCTTTACGGGCAGGTCAAGAAACTATGGCTACACCTTC
J gene: TRBJ1-2
D gene: .
V gene: TRBV7-2
clone size: few

CDR3 protein: CAWSDQGRGTEAFF
CDR3 DNA: TGTGCCTGGAGTGATCAGGGCCGGGGAACTGAAGCTTTCTTT
J gene: TRBJ1-1
D gene: .
V gene: TRBV30
clone size: few

CDR3 protein: CASSFSRLRGYGYAF
CDR3 DNA: TGTGCCAGCAGTTTTTCCCGTTTACGGGGCTATGGCTACGCCTTC
J gene: TRBJ1-2
D gene: .
V gene: TRBV12-3/TRBV12-4
clone size: few

CDR3 protein: CASRPGGTDTGELFF
CDR3 DNA: TGTGCCAGCAGACCCGGAGGGACCGACACCGGGGAGCTGTTTTTT
J gene: TRBJ2-2
D gene: .
V gene: TRBV12-3/TRBV12-4
clone size: few

CDR3 protein: CASSAQQNANTEAFF
CDR3 DNA: TGCGCCAGCAGTGCGCAACAGAACGCGAACACTGAAGCTTTCTTT
J gene: TRBJ1-1
D gene: .
V gene: TRBV10-1
clone size: few

CDR3 protein: CASAHRRPGQGFSGNTIYF
CDR3 DNA: TGTGCCAGCGCCCACCGTCGTCCCGGACAGGGATTCTCTGGAAACACCATATATTTT
J gene: TRBJ1-3
D gene: TRBD1
V gene: TRBV5-6
clone size: .

CDR3 protein: CSARDSKVRGRLNEQFF
CDR3 DNA: TGCAGTGCTAGAGATAGCAAGGTCAGAGGGCGCTTAAATGAGCAGTTCTTC
J gene: TRBJ2-1
D gene: .
V gene: TRBV20-1
clone size: .

CDR3 protein: CSVAGLVGVETQYF
CDR3 DNA: TGCAGCGTTGCAGGACTAGTCGGCGTCGAGACCCAGTACTTC
J gene: TRBJ2-5
D gene: TRBD2
V gene: TRBV29-1
clone size: few

CDR3 protein: CASSKDISNTGELFF
CDR3 DNA: TGCGCCAGCAGCAAGGACATATCGAACACCGGGGAGCTGTTTTTT
J gene: TRBJ2-2
D gene: .
V gene: TRBV5-1
clone size: .

CDR3 protein: CASSSWTNQETQYF
CDR3 DNA: TGTGCCAGCAGCTCGTGGACTAACCAAGAGACCCAGTACTTC
J gene: TRBJ2-5
D gene: .
V gene: TRBV7-2
clone size: .

CDR3 protein: CASRLHLLRGAKYEQYF
CDR3 DNA: TGTGCCAGCAGACTACACCTCCTCCGGGGGGCGAAATACGAGCAGTACTTC
J gene: TRBJ2-7
D gene: .
V gene: TRBV28
clone size: .

CDR3 protein: CASSPGQGGNEQYF
CDR3 DNA: TGTGCCAGCAGCCCGGGACAGGGGGGCAACGAGCAGTACTTC
J gene: TRBJ2-7
D gene: TRBD1
V gene: TRBV3-1
clone size: few

CDR3 protein: CASSKGPRLAGGPPTDTQYF
CDR3 DNA: TGTGCCAGCAGCAAAGGGCCGCGACTAGCGGGGGGTCCCCCCACAGATACGCAGTATTTT
J gene: TRBJ2-3
D gene: .
V gene: TRBV21-1
clone size: .

CDR3 protein: CASSYGQGGLEEQYF
CDR3 DNA: TGCGCCAGCAGCTACGGCCAGGGAGGTCTGGAGGAGCAGTACTTC
J gene: TRBJ2-7
D gene: .
V gene: TRBV5-1
clone size: .

CDR3 protein: CASSQYTEAFF
CDR3 DNA: TGTGCCAGCAGCCAGTACACTGAAGCTTTCTTT
J gene: TRBJ1-1
D gene: .
V gene: TRBV16
clone size: .

CDR3 protein: CASSFSGTSSYNEQFF
CDR3 DNA: TGCGCCAGCAGCTTCAGTGGGACGAGCTCCTACAATGAGCAGTTCTTC
J gene: TRBJ2-1
D gene: .
V gene: TRBV4-1
clone size: .

CDR3 protein: CASSSRATYTDTQYF
CDR3 DNA: TGTGCCAGCAGCTCTAGGGCTACCTACACAGATACGCAGTATTTT
J gene: TRBJ2-3
D gene: .
V gene: TRBV11-2
clone size: once

CDR3 protein: CASRGGGETQYF
CDR3 DNA: TGTGCCAGCCGTGGGGGGGGAGAGACCCAGTACTTC
J gene: TRBJ2-5
D gene: TRBD2
V gene: TRBV2
clone size: many